The count of the clone carrying this T cell receptor (beta chain) is one. The data stem from a study of blood T cell repertoires in COVID-19. Study summary: T cells, B-cell-depleted T cells, or PBMCs provided the cDNA or gDNA that served as material.

Per germline, CDR1 SGDLS and CDR2 YYNGEE. The CDR3 spans 15 residues. V lost 0 bases to trimming and J lost 4 bases; unmatched junction nucleotides: 6. Sequencing used immunoSEQ multiplex PCR; TCRdb keeps in-frame clones, though not all of them. The sample contains over 150,000 clones, around 84% of which appear only once. The chain uses TRBV9 and TRBJ2-5; 7 bases line up with TRBD2. The sequencing input was peripheral blood. The sequence was collected from a man aged 50 or older with active or convalescent COVID-19. The CDR3 spells CASSVAGTTGETQYF. CDR3 sequence (DNA): TGTGCCAGCAGCGTAGCAGGGACTACCGGAGAGACCCAGTACTTC.